This is a list of T cell receptor beta chains from one sample in a study of cytomegalovirus exposure and HLA in healthy donors. Here immunoSEQ multiplex PCR was the method, and the copy in TCRdb shows in-frame clones only, minus some. The sample carries roughly 260,000 clones, around nine tenths recorded once. The source material was PBMCs. Receptors originate from a man between 18 and 35 years old in good health and CMV-seronegative. CDR3s leave out the opening cysteine and the closing phenylalanine or tryptophan. The order of the fields is V gene, J gene, CDR3 protein.

>TRBV5-4|TRBJ2-6
ASSLPTSGANVLT
>TRBV6-1|TRBJ1-4
ASSAPGRANEKLF
>TRBV18|TRBJ2-7
ASSPLSYEGGSDREQY
>TRBV5-1|TRBJ2-1
ASSLIWEGNEQF
>TRBV6-5|TRBJ1-5
ASSWQYSNQPQH
>TRBV11-2|TRBJ2-7
ASSHPRRSYEQY
>TRBV4-3|TRBJ2-5
ASSQRAGSGQETQY
>TRBV19|TRBJ2-7
ASSITSGVYEQY
>TRBV27|TRBJ2-3
ASSLQPLYWASTDTQY
>TRBV4-2|TRBJ2-1
ASSRGRTSGNNEQF
>TRBV7-9|TRBJ1-6
ASSLSTVGNSPLH
>TRBV11-3|TRBJ2-2
ASSLSLRGPGELF
>TRBV7-2|TRBJ1-2
ASSRRTDYGYT
>TRBV4-1|TRBJ2-7
ASSQQFRETYEQY
>TRBV7-8|TRBJ2-3
ASSLAFSGTTHPDTQY
>TRBV7-2|TRBJ2-1
ASKAGSYNEQF
>TRBV9|TRBJ1-2
ASSVLSANYGYT
>TRBV18|TRBJ2-3
ASSPSVGRADTQY
>TRBV25-1|TRBJ1-3
ASSEFKGPNTIY
>TRBV15|TRBJ2-1
ATSRDPPMSGSYEQF
>TRBV27|TRBJ1-3
ASTSRGSGNTIY
>TRBV27|TRBJ2-7
ASRDTGIYEQY
>TRBV19|TRBJ1-5
ASSIGGRQGDNQPQH
>TRBV29-1|TRBJ1-2
SVEDRGGRLSGYT
>TRBV29-1|TRBJ1-1
SVRGAPAEAF
>TRBV19|TRBJ1-5
ASSIGKTGFGQPQH
>TRBV7-2|TRBJ2-7
ASSPRTGFHEQY
>TRBV2|TRBJ1-6
ASSPRQGTNSPLH
>TRBV7-8|TRBJ2-1
ASSLAWAGDLPEQF
>TRBV5-1|TRBJ1-1
ASSLGGAGGTEAF
>TRBV5-4|TRBJ1-5
ASSLAGESQPQH
>TRBV11-2|TRBJ2-7
ASRGPDRQQY
>TRBV7-9|TRBJ2-5
ASSLLSGSETQY
>TRBV20-1|TRBJ2-1
TVLGGEQF
>TRBV4-3|TRBJ2-7
ASSQDSGYEQY
>TRBV5-8|TRBJ1-6
ASSAYRTNSPLH
>TRBV5-1|TRBJ2-2
ASSLEGSANTGELF
>TRBV5-6|TRBJ1-2
ASSPAGTGAGGYT
>TRBV6-1|TRBJ1-5
ASSQRDSEPQH
>TRBV11-2|TRBJ2-1
ASSFRTGEPSYNEQF
>TRBV9|TRBJ2-1
ASSVPGLVDNEQF
>TRBV5-1|TRBJ2-1
ASSTTRSSYNEQF
>TRBV7-2|TRBJ2-3
ASSLGLKNTDTQY
>TRBV28|TRBJ1-6
ASSWGDPLH
>TRBV2|TRBJ2-7
ATRTGAYEQY
>TRBV11-2|TRBJ2-7
ASSDDSYEQY
>TRBV5-1|TRBJ2-2
ASSLRARDTGELF
>TRBV28|TRBJ2-7
ASSFAWYEQY
>TRBV6-5|TRBJ1-4
ASTWTGGDNEKLF
>TRBV5-1|TRBJ1-6
ASSRTQGHNSPLH
>TRBV4-1|TRBJ1-1
ASTGLGLELI
>TRBV7-9|TRBJ1-1
ASSQTGGHTEAF
>TRBV7-8|TRBJ1-1
ASSRRQDTEAF
>TRBV9|TRBJ2-2
ASSPGTRNTGELF
>TRBV27|TRBJ1-1
ASSDLWGQAEAF
>TRBV5-1|TRBJ2-3
ASSLGGHRVTDTQY
>TRBV11-2|TRBJ1-4
ASSLDPGLGRESEKLF
>TRBV2|TRBJ2-5
ASSDSLAGETQY